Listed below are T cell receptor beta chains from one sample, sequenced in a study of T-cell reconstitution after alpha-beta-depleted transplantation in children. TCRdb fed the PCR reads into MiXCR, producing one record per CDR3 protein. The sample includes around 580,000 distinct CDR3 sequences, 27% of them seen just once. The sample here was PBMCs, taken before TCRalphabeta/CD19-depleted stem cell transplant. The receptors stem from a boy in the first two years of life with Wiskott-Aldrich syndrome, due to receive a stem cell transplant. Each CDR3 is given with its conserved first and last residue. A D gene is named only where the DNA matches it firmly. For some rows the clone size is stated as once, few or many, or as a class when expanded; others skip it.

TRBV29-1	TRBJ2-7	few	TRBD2	CSVEGLAGDEQYF	TGCAGCGTTGAGGGACTAGCGGGAGACGAGCAGTACTTC
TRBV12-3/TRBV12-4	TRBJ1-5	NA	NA	CASSFRQGMHQPQHF	TGTGCCAGCAGTTTTCGGCAGGGAATGCATCAGCCCCAGCATTTT
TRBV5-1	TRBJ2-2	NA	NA	CASSWQGWTGELFF	TGCGCCAGCAGCTGGCAGGGTTGGACCGGGGAGCTGTTTTTT
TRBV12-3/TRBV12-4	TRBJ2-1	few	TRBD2	CASLLRDYSYNEQFF	TGTGCCAGCCTTCTCCGGGACTACTCCTACAATGAGCAGTTCTTC
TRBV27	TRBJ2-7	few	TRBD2	CASSLTSGVTYEQYF	TGTGCCAGCAGTTTAACTAGCGGGGTAACCTACGAGCAGTACTTC
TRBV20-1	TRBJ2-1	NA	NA	CSARESAPTYNEQFF	TGCAGTGCTAGAGAAAGCGCACCGACCTACAATGAGCAGTTCTTC
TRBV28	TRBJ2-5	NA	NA	CASSHGTSQETQYF	TGTGCCAGCAGCCACGGGACCTCTCAAGAGACCCAGTACTTC
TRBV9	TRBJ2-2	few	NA	CASSVGGRLVRYTGELFF	TGTGCCAGCAGCGTAGGGGGACGCCTGGTAAGGTACACCGGGGAGCTGTTTTTT
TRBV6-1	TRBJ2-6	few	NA	CASRDGGPGANVLTF	TGTGCCAGCAGGGATGGGGGTCCTGGGGCCAACGTCCTGACTTTC
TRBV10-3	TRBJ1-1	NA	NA	CAISMKGGGEAFF	TGTGCCATCAGTATGAAAGGGGGTGGTGAAGCTTTCTTT
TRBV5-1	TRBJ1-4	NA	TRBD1	CASSSSGTGVEKLFF	TGCGCCAGCAGCTCATCCGGGACAGGGGTCGAAAAACTGTTTTTT
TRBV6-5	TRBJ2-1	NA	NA	CASSYLPLGYNEQFF	TGTGCCAGCAGTTACCTACCGTTGGGTTACAATGAGCAGTTCTTC
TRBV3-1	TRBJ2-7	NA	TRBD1	CASTTRVGTGTYEQYF	TGTGCCAGCACCACTCGTGTAGGGACAGGGACCTACGAGCAGTACTTC
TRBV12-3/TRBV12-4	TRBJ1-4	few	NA	CASSFSGSSGKLFF	TGTGCCAGCAGTTTCTCCGGCAGCTCGGGAAAACTGTTTTTT
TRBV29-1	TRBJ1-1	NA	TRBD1	CSVRQGGNTEAFF	TGCAGCGTTCGACAGGGGGGGAACACTGAAGCTTTCTTT
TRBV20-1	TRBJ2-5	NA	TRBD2	CSARTQRDYQETQYF	TGCAGTGCTAGAACTCAGCGGGATTACCAAGAGACCCAGTACTTC
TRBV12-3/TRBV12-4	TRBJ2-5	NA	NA	CASSLRTQYF	TGTGCCAGCAGTTTGCGGACCCAGTACTTC
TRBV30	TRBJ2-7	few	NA	CAWKGAYNEQYF	TGTGCCTGGAAAGGAGCGTATAATGAGCAGTACTTC
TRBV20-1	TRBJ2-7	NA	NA	CSARGDTGRSEQYF	TGCAGTGCTAGAGGTGACACGGGCAGATCCGAGCAGTACTTC
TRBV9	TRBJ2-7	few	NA	CASSVDGTYEQYF	TGTGCCAGCAGCGTAGACGGGACCTACGAGCAGTACTTC
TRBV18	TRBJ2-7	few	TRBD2	CASSPTSGDYEQYF	TGTGCCAGCTCACCTACTAGCGGTGACTACGAGCAGTACTTC
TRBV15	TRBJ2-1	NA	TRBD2	CATSRERTAGGLLNEQFF	TGTGCCACCAGCAGAGAAAGGACAGCGGGAGGGCTCCTTAATGAGCAGTTCTTC
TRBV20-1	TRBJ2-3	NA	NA	CSARDSRDTQYF	TGCAGTGCTAGAGATAGCAGGGATACGCAGTATTTT
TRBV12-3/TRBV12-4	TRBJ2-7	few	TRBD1	CASSLTPGTASDF	TGTGCCAGCAGTTTAACCCCCGGGACAGCCAGCGACTTC
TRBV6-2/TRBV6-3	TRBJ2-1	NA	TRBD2	CASSTPGLTYNEQFF	TGTGCCAGCAGTACTCCGGGACTAACCTACAATGAGCAGTTCTTC
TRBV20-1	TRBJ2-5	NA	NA	CSAIRAGQETQYF	TGCAGTGCTATAAGAGCGGGCCAAGAGACCCAGTACTTC
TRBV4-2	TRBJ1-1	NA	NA	CASSQEVSLATEAFF	TGTGCCAGCAGCCAAGAAGTCTCCCTGGCCACTGAAGCTTTCTTT
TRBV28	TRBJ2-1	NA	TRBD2	CASSAIQPEKAGLRYNEQFF	TGTGCCAGCAGCGCGATCCAACCCGAAAAAGCGGGGCTAAGATACAATGAGCAGTTCTTC
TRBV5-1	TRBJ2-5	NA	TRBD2	CASSSGTSGAPSQETQYF	TGCGCCAGCAGCTCTGGGACTAGCGGGGCCCCCAGCCAAGAGACCCAGTACTTC
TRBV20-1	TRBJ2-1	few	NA	CSGGKWLGAINEQFF	TGCAGTGGGGGGAAATGGCTGGGGGCGATCAATGAGCAGTTCTTC
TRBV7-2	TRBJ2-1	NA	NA	CASSLVWRRDNEQFF	TGTGCCAGCAGCTTAGTATGGCGAAGAGACAATGAGCAGTTCTTC
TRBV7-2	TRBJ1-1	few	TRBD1	CASSLARTGLTEAFF	TGTGCCAGCAGCTTAGCGCGGACAGGGTTGACTGAAGCTTTCTTT
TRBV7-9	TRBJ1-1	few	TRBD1	CAGRTGGYEAFF	TGTGCCGGGAGGACAGGGGGTTACGAAGCTTTCTTT
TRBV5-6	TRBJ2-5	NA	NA	CASSLLAPGGETQYF	TGTGCCAGCAGCTTACTAGCCCCCGGAGGGGAGACCCAGTACTTC
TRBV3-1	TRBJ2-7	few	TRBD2	CASSPWGGEQYF	TGTGCCAGCAGCCCCTGGGGGGGCGAGCAGTACTTC
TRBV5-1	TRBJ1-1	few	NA	CASSLVSDTEAFF	TGCGCCAGCAGCTTGGTGTCAGACACTGAAGCTTTCTTT
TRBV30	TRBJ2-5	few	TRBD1	CAWCPTRGLGETQYF	TGTGCCTGGTGTCCAACCAGGGGGCTGGGAGAGACCCAGTACTTC
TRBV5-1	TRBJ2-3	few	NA	CASSDSNTDTQYF	TGCGCCAGCAGCGACAGCAACACAGATACGCAGTATTTT
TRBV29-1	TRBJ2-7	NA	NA	CSVDGGTRYEQYF	TGCAGCGTTGATGGAGGAACCCGCTACGAGCAGTACTTC
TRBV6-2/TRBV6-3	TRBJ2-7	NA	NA	CASSYRTFYEQYF	TGTGCCAGCAGTTACCGGACCTTCTACGAGCAGTACTTC
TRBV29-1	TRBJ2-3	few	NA	CSVGDLTDTQYF	TGCAGCGTTGGGGACCTCACAGATACGCAGTATTTT
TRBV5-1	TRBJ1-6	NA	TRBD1	CASSQLGQGYNSPLHF	TGCGCCAGCAGCCAGCTTGGACAGGGCTATAATTCACCCCTCCACTTT
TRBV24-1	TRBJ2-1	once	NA	CATSAFAPYNEQFF	TGTGCCACCAGTGCCTTTGCCCCCTACAATGAGCAGTTCTTC
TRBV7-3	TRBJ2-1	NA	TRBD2	CASSSSGRAVNEQFF	TGTGCCAGCAGCTCTAGCGGGAGGGCCGTAAATGAGCAGTTCTTC
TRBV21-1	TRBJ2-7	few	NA	CASSRDRERNEQYF	TGTGCCAGCAGCAGGGACAGGGAGAGAAACGAGCAGTACTTC
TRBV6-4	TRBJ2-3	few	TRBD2	CASKASGKSTDTQYF	TGTGCCAGCAAAGCTAGCGGCAAGAGCACAGATACGCAGTATTTT
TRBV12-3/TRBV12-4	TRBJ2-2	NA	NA	CASSLQGLGTGELFF	TGTGCCAGCAGTTTACAAGGGTTAGGCACCGGGGAGCTGTTTTTT
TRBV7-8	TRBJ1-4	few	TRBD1	CASSPYRGGLHEKLFF	TGTGCCAGCAGCCCCTACAGGGGTGGGTTGCATGAAAAACTGTTTTTT
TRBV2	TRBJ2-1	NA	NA	CASSMKGAYNEQFF	TGTGCCAGCAGTATGAAAGGGGCTTACAATGAGCAGTTCTTC
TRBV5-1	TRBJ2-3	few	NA	CASSLPQVTDTQYF	TGCGCCAGCAGCTTGCCCCAGGTCACAGATACGCAGTATTTT
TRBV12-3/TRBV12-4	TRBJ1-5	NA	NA	CASKLRAGQPQHF	TGTGCCAGCAAACTGCGTGCCGGGCAGCCCCAGCATTTT
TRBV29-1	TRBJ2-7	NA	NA	CSVVGGRSYEQYF	TGCAGCGTTGTGGGAGGACGATCCTACGAGCAGTACTTC
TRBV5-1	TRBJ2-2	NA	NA	CASSLGAIGTGELFF	TGCGCCAGCAGCTTGGGAGCGATTGGCACCGGGGAGCTGTTTTTT
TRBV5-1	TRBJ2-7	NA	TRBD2	CASRLGTSSLHEQYF	TGCGCCAGCAGGTTGGGGACTAGCTCTCTCCACGAGCAGTACTTC
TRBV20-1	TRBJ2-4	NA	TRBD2	CSARDPSGRGDIQYF	TGCAGTGCTAGAGATCCGAGCGGGAGGGGAGACATTCAGTACTTC